Below are 12 T cell receptor beta chains sequenced from a single sample in a study of T-cell reconstitution after alpha-beta-depleted transplantation in children. Unique molecular identifiers were used to barcode this TCRbeta library. TCRdb used MiXCR to reprocess the PCR reads, holding one entry per CDR3 protein. The sample contains under 250,000 distinct CDR3 sequences, 20% to 30% of which appear only once. The sample here was PBMCs, mostly from graft donor cells, taken 360 days after TCRalphabeta/CD19-depleted stem cell transplant. These TCRs come from a female patient between 2 and 15 years old who had a stem cell transplant for congenital amegakaryocytic thrombocytopenia, so the T cells may come from the graft donor.

This clonotype was counted between two and nine times. The chain employs TRBV11-1 and TRBJ2-1, with 15 bases lining up with TRBD2. Germline V gene sequence: CDR1 SGHAT, CDR2 FQDESV (reference sequence). The ends lost 2 bases at V and 4 bases at J; junction bases unmatched: 6. This CDR3 is built from 18 residues. Here the CDR3 DNA reads TGTGCCAGCAGCTTAAGGACTAGCGGGGGGGCCGCTTACAATGAGCAGTTCTTC. Residues: CASSLRTSGGAAYNEQFF.

The chain couples TRBV27 to TRBJ2-7; tentative D call: TRBD1 (7 bases). Germline loops: CDR1 MNHEY, CDR2 SMNVEV (reference sequence). Trimming shortened V by 5 bases and J by 2 bases, and 16 bases separated the two germline ends. There are 15 residues in the CDR3. The CDR3 DNA follows: TGTGCCAGCAGTCCAGGGGGGCTAGTCCCCTACGAGCAGTACTTC. Its protein product is CASSPGGLVPYEQYF.

The chain joins TRBV2 to TRBJ2-7; D might be TRBD1 or TRBD2, each matching 6 bases. Germline CDR1 is SNHLY and CDR2 is FYNNEI. V lost 8 bases to trimming and J lost 0 bases, with 20 bases between them. The CDR3 extends over 16 amino acids. CDR3 loop: CASSTWQGRDSYEQYF. The DNA for the CDR3 is TGTGCCAGCTCCACTTGGCAGGGGCGGGACTCCTACGAGCAGTACTTC.

The CDR3 region is CASRAPGRNTGELFF. The DNA for the CDR3 is TGTGCCAGTAGAGCCCCGGGACGGAACACCGGGGAGCTGTTTTTT. This chain connects TRBV19 to TRBJ2-2, with D perhaps matching TRBD1 or TRBD2 (5 bases each). The CDR3 is 15 residues long. The germline CDR1 and CDR2 sequences are LNHDA and SQIVND (reference sequence). Trimming removed 6 bases at V and 1 base at J, with 12 bases between.

In its sample, this clonotype was seen a few times. The rearrangement links TRBV7-8 to TRBJ2-3, with D possibly being TRBD2 (5 bases). V shed 2 bases and J shed 4 bases, with 13 bases lying between them. Germline-derived CDR1 and CDR2 are SGHVS and FQNEAQ. The CDR3 is 15 residues long. CDR3 DNA: TGTGCCAGCAGCTTAAGCCGGGGAGATCCAGATACGCAGTATTTT. This translates into CASSLSRGDPDTQYF.

This clonotype was seen ten or more times. V is TRBV20-1 and J is TRBJ2-1; 7 bases are a match to TRBD2. Germline V lookup: CDR1 DFQATT, CDR2 SNEGSKA (reference sequence). V shed 7 bases, J shed 4 bases, and the junction held 7 bases outside the gene matches. This CDR3 contains 13 residues. For the CDR3, the DNA is TGCAGTGGTTCGGGAGGCCTATACAATGAGCAGTTCTTC. Encoded protein: CSGSGGLYNEQFF.

This clonotype was seen many times. This chain links TRBV12-3 or TRBV12-4 with TRBJ2-3; 11 positions match TRBD2. The CDR3 has 16 residues. With 0 bases clipped from V and 6 bases from J, the junction kept 5 bases outside the gene matches. In nucleotides, the CDR3 is TGTGCCAGCAGTTTAGCCGTGACTAGCGGGACTGATACGCAGTATTTT. Translating gives CASSLAVTSGTDTQYF.

This clonotype was observed at least ten times. This rearrangement joins TRBV10-3 to TRBJ1-6; 9 nucleotides align to TRBD1. The CDR3 has 14 amino acids. Germline trimming cut 7 bases from V and 9 bases from J; bases unmatched to any gene: 7. Germline CDR1 and CDR2: ENHRY and SYGVKD. CDR3 DNA: TGTGCCATCACACCGGGACAGGGTACTTCACCCCTCCACTTT. It encodes CAITPGQGTSPLHF.

The chain combines TRBV5-1 with TRBJ1-5, with 7 positions matching TRBD1. There are 15 residues in the CDR3. Germline CDR1 and CDR2: SGHRS and YFSETQ. Trimming took 1 base from V and 5 from J; bases not matched to a gene: 6. CDR3 residues: CASSLWTGRDQPQHF. As DNA, the CDR3 is TGCGCCAGCAGCTTGTGGACAGGCAGAGATCAGCCCCAGCATTTT.

The chain links TRBV27 to TRBJ2-1; D may be TRBD1 or TRBD2 (5 bases each). Germline loops: CDR1 MNHEY, CDR2 SMNVEV (reference sequence). V was clipped by 6 bases and J by 9 bases, with 15 bases between them. This CDR3 is built from 13 residues. The CDR3 DNA is TGTGCCAGCAGACCGGGACCGATGGTTGAGCAGTTCTTC. Protein product: CASRPGPMVEQFF.

In its sample, this clonotype was seen a few times. J is TRBJ1-2 and V is TRBV9; D gene uncertain. This CDR3 is 14 amino acids long. V was clipped by 0 bases and J by 3 bases, with 9 bases between them. Germline V gene lookup returns CDR1 SGDLS and CDR2 YYNGEE. CDR3 residues: CASSVASLYYGYTF. Here the CDR3 DNA reads TGTGCCAGCAGCGTAGCTAGTCTATACTATGGCTACACCTTC. Combining the CDR3 with reference TRBV9 and TRBJ1-2 gives the whole variable domain DSGVTQTPKHLITATGQRVTLRCSPRSGDLSVYWYQQSLDQGLQFLIQYYNGEERAKGNILERFSAQQFPDLHSELNLSSLELGDSALYFCASSVASLYYGYTFGSGTRLTVV.

This clonotype was seen a few times. The chain carries TRBV20-1 and TRBJ2-1; D possibly matches TRBD1 or TRBD2 (5 bases each). Germline CDR1 DFQATT, CDR2 SNEGSKA (reference sequence). V lost 2 bases, J lost 8 bases, and 16 bases lay in between. The CDR3 is made up of 14 amino acids. The CDR3 DNA reads TGCAGTGCTAGAATTCTGGGGGTTGTCTATGAGCAGTTCTTC. Translated: CSARILGVVYEQFF.